The present TCR beta chain was sequenced within a study of CD8+ T cells in alopecia areata. Findings and caveats of the study: Normal skin's resident alphabeta T cells are sequenced alongside lesional scalp T cells. Affected scalp, especially in alopecia totalis/universalis, had a higher clonality than normal scalp did.

Isolated RNA was reverse transcribed into cDNA used as the sequencing template. Clones were sequenced by immunoSEQ multiplex PCR, and TCRdb holds only the in-frame ones, with some missing. The sample carries 100,000 to 150,000 clones, around 45% recorded once. From alopecia areata patients, lesional scalp punch biopsies and peripheral blood were collected. PBMCs provided sorted CD4+ and CD8+ T cells. Concerning this clone itself: Antigen: not known.

This CDR3 has 11 amino acids. Germline CDR1 LGHNA, CDR2 YSLEER. V lost 1 base and J lost 6, with 2 bases in between. The sequenced sample was NKG2D-low CD8+ T cells sorted from blood. The origin of this receptor is a human donor with alopecia areata. This chain links TRBV4-3 with TRBJ2-3; D remains ambiguous. CDR3 in DNA: TGCGCCAGCAGCCAAGGGGATACGCAGTATTTT. Translated: CASSQGDTQYF.